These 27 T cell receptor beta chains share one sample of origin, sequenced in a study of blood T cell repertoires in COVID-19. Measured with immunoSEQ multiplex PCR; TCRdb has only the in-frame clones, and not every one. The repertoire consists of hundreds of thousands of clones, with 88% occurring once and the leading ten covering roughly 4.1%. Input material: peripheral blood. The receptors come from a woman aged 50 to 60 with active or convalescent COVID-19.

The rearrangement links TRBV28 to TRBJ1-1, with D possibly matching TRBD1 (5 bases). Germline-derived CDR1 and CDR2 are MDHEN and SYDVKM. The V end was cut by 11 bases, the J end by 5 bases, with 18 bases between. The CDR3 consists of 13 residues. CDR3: CAGATGGVTEAFF. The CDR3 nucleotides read TGTGCCGGGGCCACGGGAGGGGTAACTGAAGCTTTCTTT.

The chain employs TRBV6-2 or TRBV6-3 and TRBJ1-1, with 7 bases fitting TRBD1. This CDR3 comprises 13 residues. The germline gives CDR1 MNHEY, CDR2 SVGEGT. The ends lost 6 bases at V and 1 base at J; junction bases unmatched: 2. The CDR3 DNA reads TGTGCCAGCAGCCGACAGGGGAACACTGAAGCTTTCTTT. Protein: CASSRQGNTEAFF.

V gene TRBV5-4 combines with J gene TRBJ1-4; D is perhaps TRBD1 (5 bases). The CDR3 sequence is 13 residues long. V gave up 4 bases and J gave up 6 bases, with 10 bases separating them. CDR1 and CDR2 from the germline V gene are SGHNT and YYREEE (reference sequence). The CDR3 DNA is TGTGCCAGCAGCATGCGGGGGGATGAAAAACTGTTTTTT. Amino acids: CASSMRGDEKLFF. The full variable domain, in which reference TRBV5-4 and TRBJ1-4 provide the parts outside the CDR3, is ETGVTQSPTHLIKTRGQQVTLRCSSQSGHNTVSWYQQALGQGPQFIFQYYREEENGRGNFPPRFSGLQFPNYSSELNVNALELDDSALYLCASSMRGDEKLFFGSGTQLSVL.

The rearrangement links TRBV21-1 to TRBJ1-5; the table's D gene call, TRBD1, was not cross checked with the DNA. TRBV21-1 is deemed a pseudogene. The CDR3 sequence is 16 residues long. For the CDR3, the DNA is TGTGCCAGCAGCAAACGGGTTAGGGGAAACAATCAGCCCCAGCATTTT. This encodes CASSKRVRGNNQPQHF.

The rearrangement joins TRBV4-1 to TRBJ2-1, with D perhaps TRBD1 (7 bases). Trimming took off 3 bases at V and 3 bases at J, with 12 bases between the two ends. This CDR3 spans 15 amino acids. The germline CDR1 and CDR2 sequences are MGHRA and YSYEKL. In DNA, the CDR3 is TGCGCCAGCAGCCAGTCAGGGGGAGGCTACAATGAGCAGTTCTTC. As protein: CASSQSGGGYNEQFF.

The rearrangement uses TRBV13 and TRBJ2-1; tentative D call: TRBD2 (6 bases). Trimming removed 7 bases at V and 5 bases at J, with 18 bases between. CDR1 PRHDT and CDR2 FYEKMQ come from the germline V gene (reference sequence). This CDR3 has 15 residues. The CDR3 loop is CASTPSGGVHNEQFF. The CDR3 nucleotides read TGTGCCAGCACTCCGTCGGGCGGGGTCCACAATGAGCAGTTCTTC.

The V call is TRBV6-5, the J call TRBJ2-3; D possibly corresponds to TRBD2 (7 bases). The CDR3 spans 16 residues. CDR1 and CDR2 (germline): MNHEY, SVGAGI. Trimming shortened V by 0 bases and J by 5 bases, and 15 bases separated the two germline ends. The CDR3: CASSYSGGLLGDTQYF. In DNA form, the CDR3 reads TGTGCCAGCAGTTACTCGGGGGGGCTGCTGGGAGATACGCAGTATTTT.

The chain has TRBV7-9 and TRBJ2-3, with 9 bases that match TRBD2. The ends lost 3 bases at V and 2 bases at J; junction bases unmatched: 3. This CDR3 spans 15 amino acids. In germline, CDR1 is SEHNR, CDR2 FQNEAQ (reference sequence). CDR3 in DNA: TGTGCCAGCAGCTTCCCTAGCGGGACCACAGATACGCAGTATTTT. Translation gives CASSFPSGTTDTQYF.

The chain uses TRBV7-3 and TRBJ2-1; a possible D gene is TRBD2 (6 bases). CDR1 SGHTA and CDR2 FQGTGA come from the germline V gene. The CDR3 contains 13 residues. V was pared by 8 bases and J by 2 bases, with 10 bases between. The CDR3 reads CASATSTYNEQFF. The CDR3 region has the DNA TGTGCCAGCGCGACTAGTACCTACAATGAGCAGTTCTTC. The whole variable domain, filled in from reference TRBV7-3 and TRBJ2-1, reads GAGVSQTPSNKVTEKGKYVELRCDPISGHTALYWYRQSLGQGPEFLIYFQGTGAADDSGLPNDRFFAVRPEGSVSTLKIQRTERGDSAVYLCASATSTYNEQFFGPGTRLTVL.

CDR3 DNA sequence: TGTGCCAGCATTAGAGACAGTACCTCCTACGAGCAGTACTTC. This translates into CASIRDSTSYEQYF. The V call is TRBV28, the J call TRBJ2-7; a weak D match, TRBD1 (5 bases). Trimming removed 7 bases from V and 0 bases from J, with 13 bases in between. CDR1 is MDHEN and CDR2 is SYDVKM in the germline V gene. The CDR3 has 14 residues.

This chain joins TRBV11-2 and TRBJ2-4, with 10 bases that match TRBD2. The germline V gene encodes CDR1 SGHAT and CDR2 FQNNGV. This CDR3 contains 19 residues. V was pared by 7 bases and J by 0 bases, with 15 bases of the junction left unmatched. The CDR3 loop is CASTHGGASGGIAKNIQYF. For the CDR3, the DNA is TGTGCCAGCACCCACGGCGGGGCTAGCGGGGGCATAGCCAAAAACATTCAGTACTTC.

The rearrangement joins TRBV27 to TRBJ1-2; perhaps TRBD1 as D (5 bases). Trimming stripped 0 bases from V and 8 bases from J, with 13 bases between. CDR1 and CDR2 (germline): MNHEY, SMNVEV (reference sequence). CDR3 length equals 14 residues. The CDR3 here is CASSLSVGAGGYTF. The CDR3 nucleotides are TGTGCCAGCAGTTTATCGGTCGGGGCGGGGGGCTACACCTTC.

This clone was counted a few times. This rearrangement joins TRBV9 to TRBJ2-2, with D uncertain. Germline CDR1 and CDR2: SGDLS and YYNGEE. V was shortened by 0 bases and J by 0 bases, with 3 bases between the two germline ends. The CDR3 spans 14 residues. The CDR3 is CASSVDTNTGELFF. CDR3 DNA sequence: TGTGCCAGCAGCGTAGACACGAACACCGGGGAGCTGTTTTTT. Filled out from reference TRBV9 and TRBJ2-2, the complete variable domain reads DSGVTQTPKHLITATGQRVTLRCSPRSGDLSVYWYQQSLDQGLQFLIQYYNGEERAKGNILERFSAQQFPDLHSELNLSSLELGDSALYFCASSVDTNTGELFFGEGSRLTVL.

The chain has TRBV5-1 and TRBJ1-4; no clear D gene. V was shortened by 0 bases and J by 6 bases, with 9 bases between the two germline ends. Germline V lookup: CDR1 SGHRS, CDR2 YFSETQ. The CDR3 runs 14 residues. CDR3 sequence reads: CASSLDGDYEKLFF. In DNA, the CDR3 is TGCGCCAGCAGCTTGGACGGTGACTATGAAAAACTGTTTTTT.

CDR3 nucleotide sequence: TGTGCCAGCTCACCGGGGCGCCTCTCCTACGAGCAGTACTTC. This sequence encodes CASSPGRLSYEQYF. The J gene is TRBJ2-7, the V gene TRBV18, with a possible D match to TRBD1 (5 bases). Trimming removed 3 bases at V and 0 bases at J, with 9 bases between. Germline loops: CDR1 KGHSH, CDR2 LQKENI. The CDR3 has 14 amino acids.

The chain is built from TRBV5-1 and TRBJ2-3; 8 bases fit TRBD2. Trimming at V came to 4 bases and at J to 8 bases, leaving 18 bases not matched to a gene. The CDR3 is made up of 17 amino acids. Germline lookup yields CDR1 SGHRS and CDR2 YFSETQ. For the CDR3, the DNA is TGCGCCAGCAGCCCAGCAGCGGGAGAGACGACGGGGGGTACGCAGTATTTT. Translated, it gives CASSPAAGETTGGTQYF.

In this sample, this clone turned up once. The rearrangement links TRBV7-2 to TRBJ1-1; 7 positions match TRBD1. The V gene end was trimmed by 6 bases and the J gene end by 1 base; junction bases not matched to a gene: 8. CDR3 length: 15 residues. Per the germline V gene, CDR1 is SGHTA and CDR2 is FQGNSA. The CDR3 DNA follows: TGTGCCAGCAGTAGAAGGAAGGGGGCGAACACTGAAGCTTTCTTT. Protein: CASSRRKGANTEAFF.

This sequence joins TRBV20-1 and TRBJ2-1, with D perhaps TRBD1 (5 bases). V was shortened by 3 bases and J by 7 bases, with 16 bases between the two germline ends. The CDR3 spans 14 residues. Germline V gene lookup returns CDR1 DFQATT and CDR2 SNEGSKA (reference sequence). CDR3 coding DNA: TGCAGTGCTAGTACCAGGGTAGCCGGGAATGAGCAGTTCTTC. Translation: CSASTRVAGNEQFF.

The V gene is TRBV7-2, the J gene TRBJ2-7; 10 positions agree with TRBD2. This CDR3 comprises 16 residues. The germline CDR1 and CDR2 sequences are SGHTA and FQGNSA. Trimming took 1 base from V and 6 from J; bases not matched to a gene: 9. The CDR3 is CASSLDSSLAGVEQYF. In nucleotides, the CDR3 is TGTGCCAGCAGCTTAGACTCCTCCCTAGCGGGAGTCGAGCAGTACTTC.

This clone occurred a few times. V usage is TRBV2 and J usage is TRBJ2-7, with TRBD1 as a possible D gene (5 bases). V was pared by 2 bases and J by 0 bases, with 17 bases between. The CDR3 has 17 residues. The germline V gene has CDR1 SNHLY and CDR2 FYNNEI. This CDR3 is CASSERLAGANSYEQYF. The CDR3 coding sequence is TGTGCCAGCAGTGAAAGACTGGCTGGGGCCAACTCCTACGAGCAGTACTTC.

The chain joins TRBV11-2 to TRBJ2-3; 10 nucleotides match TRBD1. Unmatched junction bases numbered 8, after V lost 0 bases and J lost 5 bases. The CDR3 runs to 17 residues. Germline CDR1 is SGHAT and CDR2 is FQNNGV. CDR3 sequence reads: CASSLDDRGRVGDTQYF. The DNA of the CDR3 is TGTGCCAGCAGCTTAGATGACAGGGGGCGCGTCGGAGATACGCAGTATTTT.

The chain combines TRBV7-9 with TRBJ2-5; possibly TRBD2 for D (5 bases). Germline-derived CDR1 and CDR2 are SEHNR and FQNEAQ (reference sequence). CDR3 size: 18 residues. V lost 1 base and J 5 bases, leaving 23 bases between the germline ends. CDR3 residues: CASSLGFEGPILAETQYF. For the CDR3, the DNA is TGTGCCAGCAGCTTAGGGTTTGAGGGCCCTATACTTGCCGAGACCCAGTACTTC.

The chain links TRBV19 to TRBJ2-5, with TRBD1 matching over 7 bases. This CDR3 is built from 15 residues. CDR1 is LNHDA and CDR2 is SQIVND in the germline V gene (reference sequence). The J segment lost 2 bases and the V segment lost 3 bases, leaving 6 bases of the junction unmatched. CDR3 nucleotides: TGTGCCAGTAGTATTGGGACAGCCCTACAAGAGACCCAGTACTTC. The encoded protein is CASSIGTALQETQYF.

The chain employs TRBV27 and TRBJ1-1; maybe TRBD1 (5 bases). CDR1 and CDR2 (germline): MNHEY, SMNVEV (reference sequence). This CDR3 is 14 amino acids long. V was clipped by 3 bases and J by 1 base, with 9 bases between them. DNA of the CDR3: TGTGCCAGCAGTTTGAGAAGGGGGAACACTGAAGCTTTCTTT. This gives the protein CASSLRRGNTEAFF.

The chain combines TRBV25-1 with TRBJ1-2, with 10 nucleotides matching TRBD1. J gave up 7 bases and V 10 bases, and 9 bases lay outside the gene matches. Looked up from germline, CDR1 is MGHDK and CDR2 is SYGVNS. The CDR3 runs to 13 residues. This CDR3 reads CATKGTGETGYTF. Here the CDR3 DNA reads TGTGCCACCAAGGGGACAGGGGAAACTGGCTACACCTTC.

CDR3 loop: CASSTRGPYNQPQHF. The CDR3 DNA follows: TGTGCCAGTAGTACCCGCGGGCCCTACAATCAGCCCCAGCATTTT. The chain joins TRBV19 to TRBJ1-5; no firm D call. Germline CDR1 and CDR2: LNHDA and SQIVND (reference sequence). Trimming cost V 4 bases and J 3 bases, with 13 bases left between them. This CDR3 has 15 residues.

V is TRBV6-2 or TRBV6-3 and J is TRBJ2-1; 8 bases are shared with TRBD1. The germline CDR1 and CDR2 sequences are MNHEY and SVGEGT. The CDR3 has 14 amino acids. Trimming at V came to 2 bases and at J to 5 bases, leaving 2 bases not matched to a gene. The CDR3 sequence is CASSYAGGNNEQFF. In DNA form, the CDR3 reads TGTGCCAGCAGTTACGCAGGGGGCAACAATGAGCAGTTCTTC.